These T cell receptor beta chains were read from a single sample in a study of blood T cell repertoires in COVID-19. The repertoire was sequenced with immunoSEQ multiplex PCR; TCRdb's copy has only in-frame clones and lacks some. Among roughly 26,000 clones listed, around 92% were seen once. Material: peripheral blood. These receptors all come from a human donor in a cohort sampled during active COVID-19. Each CDR3 is given with its conserved first and last residue.

v_gene,j_gene,CDR3aa
TRBV5-1,TRBJ1-2,CASSPDRESTYGYTF
TRBV6-2/TRBV6-3,TRBJ2-3,CASSPRRGRRADTQYF
TRBV6-6,TRBJ1-2,CASTQGMGGYTF
TRBV7-2,TRBJ1-1,CASSQAGLLRNTEAFF
TRBV11-2,TRBJ1-2,CASSSLQRDNGYTF
TRBV12-5,TRBJ2-1,CASGARTGLNNEQFF
TRBV7-9,TRBJ1-1,CASSSVITEAFF
TRBV6-5,TRBJ1-4,CASTLRTGGGEKLFF
TRBV3-1/TRBV3-2,TRBJ2-5,CASSQEWALAGLETQYF
TRBV7-8,TRBJ2-7,CASSLARGLASEQYF
TRBV4-2,TRBJ2-3,CASSQDEWLDRGDTDTQYF
TRBV6-5,TRBJ1-1,CASSSVGGPGTEAFF
TRBV12-3/TRBV12-4,TRBJ2-1,CATGNNEQFF
TRBV29-1,TRBJ1-2,CSVEDRMGIGGGYTF
TRBV6-1,TRBJ2-2,CASSDVGQRNTGELFF
TRBV6-5,TRBJ1-1,CASSYSLVMNTEAFF
TRBV10-3,TRBJ2-7,CAISNRAQVDEQYF
TRBV5-1,TRBJ1-2,CASRRGQTYGYTF
TRBV5-4,TRBJ2-3,CASSLGLLLDTQYF
TRBV15,TRBJ1-4,CTTSRWGGEKLFF
TRBV27,TRBJ1-2,CASSHQGEIYGYTF
TRBV7-2,TRBJ1-2,CASRLDRNYGYTF
TRBV3-1/TRBV3-2,TRBJ2-7,CASRTGGSYEQYF
TRBV15,TRBJ2-5,CATSRDRGRGNPTKRETQYF
TRBV10-3,TRBJ2-1,CAISGGSGGYNEQFF
TRBV6-5,TRBJ1-2,CASNSGQGRYGYTF
TRBV5-8,TRBJ2-3,CASSLRGKRSDTQYF
TRBV7-9,TRBJ1-1,CAVHSGTEAFF
TRBV10-1,TRBJ2-5,CASSESVATQETQYF
TRBV5-6,TRBJ1-1,CASSPRYTNTEAFF
TRBV12-3/TRBV12-4,TRBJ2-1,CASSLVGEEFF
TRBV6-5,TRBJ1-1,CASSPNRDPTEAFF
TRBV2,TRBJ2-3,CASRATSTDTQYF
TRBV5-5,TRBJ2-2,CASSRQGAARTGELFF
TRBV6-5,TRBJ1-3,CASSRGGNTIYF
TRBV9,TRBJ1-4,CASSANSATNEKLFF
TRBV3-1/TRBV3-2,TRBJ1-4,CASSEQGKLFF
TRBV7-9,TRBJ1-1,CASYARPGQAPVDTEAFF